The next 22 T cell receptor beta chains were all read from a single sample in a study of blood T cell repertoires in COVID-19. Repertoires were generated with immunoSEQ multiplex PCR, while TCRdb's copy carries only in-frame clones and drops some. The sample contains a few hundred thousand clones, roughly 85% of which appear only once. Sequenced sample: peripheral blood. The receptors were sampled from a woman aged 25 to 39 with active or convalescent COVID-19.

CDR3 residues: CASTPGNYGYTF. The CDR3 DNA is TGTGCCAGTACCCCGGGGAACTATGGCTACACCTTC. The chain couples TRBV19 to TRBJ1-2; D remains unclear. Trimming shortened V by 7 bases and J by 2 bases, and 8 bases separated the two germline ends. The V gene's germline CDR1 is LNHDA and CDR2 SQIVND (reference sequence). The CDR3 extends over 12 amino acids.

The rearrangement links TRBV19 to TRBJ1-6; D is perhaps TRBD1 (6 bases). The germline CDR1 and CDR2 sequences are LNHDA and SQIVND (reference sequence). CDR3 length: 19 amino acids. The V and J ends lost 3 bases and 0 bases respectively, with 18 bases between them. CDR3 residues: CASSIGQTFSISYNSPLHF. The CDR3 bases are TGTGCCAGTAGTATTGGACAGACATTCAGCATCTCCTATAATTCACCCCTCCACTTT. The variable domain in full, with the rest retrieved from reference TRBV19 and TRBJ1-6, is DGGITQSPKYLFRKEGQNVTLSCEQNLNHDAMYWYRQDPGQGLRLIYYSQIVNDFQKGDIAEGYSVSREKKESFPLTVTSAQKNPTAFYLCASSIGQTFSISYNSPLHFGNGTRLTVT.

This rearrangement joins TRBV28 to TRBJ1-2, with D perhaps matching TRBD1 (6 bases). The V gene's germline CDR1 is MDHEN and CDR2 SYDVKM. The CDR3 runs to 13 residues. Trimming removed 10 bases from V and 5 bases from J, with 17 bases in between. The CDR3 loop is CATRAGTTYGYTF. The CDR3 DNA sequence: TGTGCCACCCGGGCCGGGACAACGTATGGCTACACCTTC.

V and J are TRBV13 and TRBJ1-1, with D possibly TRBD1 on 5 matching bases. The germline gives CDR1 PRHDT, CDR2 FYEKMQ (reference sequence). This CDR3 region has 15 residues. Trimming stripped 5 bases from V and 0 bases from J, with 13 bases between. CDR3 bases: TGTGCCAGCAGCCGGAGGGGCAGCCTGAACACTGAAGCTTTCTTT. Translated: CASSRRGSLNTEAFF.

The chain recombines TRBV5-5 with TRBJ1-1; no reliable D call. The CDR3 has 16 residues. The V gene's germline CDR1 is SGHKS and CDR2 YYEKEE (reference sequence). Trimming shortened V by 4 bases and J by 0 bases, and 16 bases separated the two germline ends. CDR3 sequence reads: CASSLMPASMNTEAFF. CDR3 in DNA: TGTGCCAGCAGCCTAATGCCAGCTAGTATGAACACTGAAGCTTTCTTT.

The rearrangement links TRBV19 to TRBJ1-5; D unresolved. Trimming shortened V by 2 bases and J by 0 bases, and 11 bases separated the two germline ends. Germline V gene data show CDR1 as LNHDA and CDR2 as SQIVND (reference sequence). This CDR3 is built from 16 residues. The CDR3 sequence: CASSIMEGASNQPQHF. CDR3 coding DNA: TGTGCCAGTAGTATAATGGAAGGAGCTAGCAATCAGCCCCAGCATTTT.

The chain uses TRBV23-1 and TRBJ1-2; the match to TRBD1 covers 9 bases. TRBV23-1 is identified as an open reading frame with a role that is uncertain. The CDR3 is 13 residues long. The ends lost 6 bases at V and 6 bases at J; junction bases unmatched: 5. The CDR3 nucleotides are TGCGCCAGCAGACAGGGGGCGAGTCATGGCTACACCTTC. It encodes CASRQGASHGYTF.

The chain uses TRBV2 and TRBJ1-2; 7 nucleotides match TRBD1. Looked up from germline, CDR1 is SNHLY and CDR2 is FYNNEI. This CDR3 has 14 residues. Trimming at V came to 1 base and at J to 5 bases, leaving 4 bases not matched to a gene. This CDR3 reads CASSEVTGAYGYTF. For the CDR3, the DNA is TGTGCCAGCAGTGAAGTAACAGGGGCTTATGGCTACACCTTC.

In nucleotides, the CDR3 is TGTGCCAGCAGCCAAGCGGGGACAGGCCTAGCCAAAAACATTCAGTACTTC. Translation gives CASSQAGTGLAKNIQYF. This chain uses TRBV14 with TRBJ2-4, with 8 positions matching TRBD1. The germline V gene has CDR1 SGHDN and CDR2 FVKESK. The trim removed 1 base at V and 0 bases at J, leaving 5 bases unmatched. The CDR3 covers 17 residues.

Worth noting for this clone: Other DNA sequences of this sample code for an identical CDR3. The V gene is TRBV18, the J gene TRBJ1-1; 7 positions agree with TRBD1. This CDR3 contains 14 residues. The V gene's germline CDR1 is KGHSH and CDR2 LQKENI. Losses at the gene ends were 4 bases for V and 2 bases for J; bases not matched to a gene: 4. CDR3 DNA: TGTGCCAGCTCACGACAGGGAGGTAACACTGAAGCTTTCTTT. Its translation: CASSRQGGNTEAFF.

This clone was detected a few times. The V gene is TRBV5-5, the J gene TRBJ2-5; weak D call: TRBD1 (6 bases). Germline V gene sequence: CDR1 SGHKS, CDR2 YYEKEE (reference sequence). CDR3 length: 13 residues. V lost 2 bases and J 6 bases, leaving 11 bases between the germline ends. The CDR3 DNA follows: TGTGCCAGCAGCTTCCAGGGGTGGCAGACCCAGTACTTC. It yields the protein CASSFQGWQTQYF. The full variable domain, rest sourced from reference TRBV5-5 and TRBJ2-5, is DAGVTQSPTHLIKTRGQQVTLRCSPISGHKSVSWYQQVLGQGPQFIFQYYEKEERGRGNFPDRFSARQFPNYSSELNVNALLLGDSALYLCASSFQGWQTQYFGPGTRLLVL.

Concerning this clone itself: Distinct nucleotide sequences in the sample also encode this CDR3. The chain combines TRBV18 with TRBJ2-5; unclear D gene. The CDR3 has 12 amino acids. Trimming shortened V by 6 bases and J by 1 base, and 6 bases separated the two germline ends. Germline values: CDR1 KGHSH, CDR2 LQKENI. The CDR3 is CASSRAQETQYF. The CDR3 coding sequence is TGTGCCAGCTCGCGTGCCCAAGAGACCCAGTACTTC.

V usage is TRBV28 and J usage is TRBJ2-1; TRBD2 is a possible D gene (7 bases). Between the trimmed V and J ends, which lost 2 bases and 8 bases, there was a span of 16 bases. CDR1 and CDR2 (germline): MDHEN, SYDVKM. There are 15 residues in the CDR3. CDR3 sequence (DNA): TGTGCCAGCAGTTTAATCACAGGGAGGGTCCATGAGCAGTTCTTC. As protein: CASSLITGRVHEQFF.

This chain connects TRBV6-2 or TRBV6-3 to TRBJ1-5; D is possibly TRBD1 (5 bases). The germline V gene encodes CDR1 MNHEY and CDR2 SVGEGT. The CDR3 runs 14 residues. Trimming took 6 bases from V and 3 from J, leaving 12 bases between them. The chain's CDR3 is CASSKSGSNQPQHF. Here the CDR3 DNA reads TGTGCCAGCAGCAAGTCAGGGTCCAATCAGCCCCAGCATTTT.

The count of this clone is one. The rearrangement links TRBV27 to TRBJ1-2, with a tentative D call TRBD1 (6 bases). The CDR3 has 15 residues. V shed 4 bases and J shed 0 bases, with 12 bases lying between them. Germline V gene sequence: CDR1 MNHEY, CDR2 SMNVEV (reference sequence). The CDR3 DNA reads TGTGCCAGCAGTTCTCCTCGACAGGCTAACTATGGCTACACCTTC. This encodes CASSSPRQANYGYTF.

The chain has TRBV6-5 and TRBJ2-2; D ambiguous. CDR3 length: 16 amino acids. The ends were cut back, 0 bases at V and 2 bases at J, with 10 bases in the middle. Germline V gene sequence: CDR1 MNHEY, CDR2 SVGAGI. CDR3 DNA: TGTGCCAGCAGTTACTCGGCGACTTCTAACACCGGGGAGCTGTTTTTT. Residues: CASSYSATSNTGELFF.

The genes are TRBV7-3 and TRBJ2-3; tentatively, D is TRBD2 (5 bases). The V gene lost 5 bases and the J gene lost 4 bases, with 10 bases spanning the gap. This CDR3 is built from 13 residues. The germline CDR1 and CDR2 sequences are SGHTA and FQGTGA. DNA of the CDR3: TGTGCCAGCAGCCAAGGGAGCGCAGATACGCAGTATTTT. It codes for CASSQGSADTQYF.

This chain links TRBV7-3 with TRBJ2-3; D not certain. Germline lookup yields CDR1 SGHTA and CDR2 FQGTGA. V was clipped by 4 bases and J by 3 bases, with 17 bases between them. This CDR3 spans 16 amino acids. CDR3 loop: CASSYRKLDPTDTQYF. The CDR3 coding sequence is TGTGCCAGCAGCTATCGGAAGCTAGATCCGACAGATACGCAGTATTTT.

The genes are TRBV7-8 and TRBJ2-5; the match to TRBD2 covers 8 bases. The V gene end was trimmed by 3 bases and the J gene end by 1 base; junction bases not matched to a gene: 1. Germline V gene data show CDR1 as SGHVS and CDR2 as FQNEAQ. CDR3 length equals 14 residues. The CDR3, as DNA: TGTGCCAGCAGCTTCCGGGGGGGCCAAGAGACCCAGTACTTC. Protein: CASSFRGGQETQYF.

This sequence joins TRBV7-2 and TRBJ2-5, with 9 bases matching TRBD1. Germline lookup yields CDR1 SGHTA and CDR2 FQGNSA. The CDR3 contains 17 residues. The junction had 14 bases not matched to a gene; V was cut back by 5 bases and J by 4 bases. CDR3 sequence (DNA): TGTGCCAGCAGCCTGGGACAGGGTGGTGGGTATAGAGAGACCCAGTACTTC. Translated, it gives CASSLGQGGGYRETQYF.

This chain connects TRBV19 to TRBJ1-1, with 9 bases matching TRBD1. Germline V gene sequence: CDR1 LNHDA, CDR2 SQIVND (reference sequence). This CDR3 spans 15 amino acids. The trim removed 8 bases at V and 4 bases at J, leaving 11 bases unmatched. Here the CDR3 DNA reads TGTGCCAGTGGGGAAATACAGGGGGCGGCCACTGAAGCTTTCTTT. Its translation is CASGEIQGAATEAFF.

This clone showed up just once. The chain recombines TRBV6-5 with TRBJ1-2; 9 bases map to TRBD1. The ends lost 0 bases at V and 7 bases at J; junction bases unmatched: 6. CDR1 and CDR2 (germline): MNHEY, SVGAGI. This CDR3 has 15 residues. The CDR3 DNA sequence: TGTGCCAGCAGTTACTCGCCGGGACAGGGTTCTGGCTACACCTTC. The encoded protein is CASSYSPGQGSGYTF.